This entry lists 26 T cell receptor beta chains sequenced from one sample in a study of T cell repertoires in ileal Crohn's disease. Produced via immunoSEQ multiplex PCR; TCRdb's table is partial and in-frame only. The sample includes approximately 11,000 clones, roughly 72% of them seen just once. The sample comprised ileal tissue. Receptors were obtained from an adult with Crohn's disease.

The chain combines TRBV30 with TRBJ2-1, with 7 bases identical to TRBD2. The V and J ends lost 0 bases and 7 bases, in that order; junction bases with no gene match: 6. The CDR3 is 14 residues long. CDR1 and CDR2 from the germline V gene are GTSNPN and SVGIG (reference sequence). The CDR3: CAWSVTASGNEQFF. For the CDR3, the DNA is TGTGCCTGGAGTGTAACGGCTAGCGGTAATGAGCAGTTCTTC.

This clone was seen a handful of times. V is TRBV28 and J is TRBJ2-1; TRBD1 matches 7 bases. Trimming removed 4 bases from V and 10 bases from J; junction bases left unmatched: 16. The germline V gene has CDR1 MDHEN and CDR2 SYDVKM. The CDR3 runs to 16 residues. CDR3 DNA sequence: TGTGCCAGCAGTTGGACAGGCAGTACCCTTTTTGACGAGCAGTTCTTC. Its translation: CASSWTGSTLFDEQFF.

The gene calls are TRBV11-1 and TRBJ2-7; 11 bases line up with TRBD2. After removal of 4 bases from V and 6 bases from J, the junction contained 11 bases not matched to a gene. This CDR3 comprises 16 residues. The germline CDR1 and CDR2 sequences are SGHAT and FQDESV (reference sequence). CDR3 DNA: TGTGCCAGCAGCTACCTAGCGGGGGGCTCGCGGGGCGAGCAGTACTTC. Translation: CASSYLAGGSRGEQYF.

The rearrangement links TRBV28 to TRBJ1-5; D uncertain. This CDR3 spans 14 amino acids. The ends were cut back, 6 bases at V and 3 bases at J, with 12 bases in the middle. Germline-derived CDR1 and CDR2 are MDHEN and SYDVKM. CDR3 amino acids: CASRWAGVNQPQHF. The CDR3 DNA reads as TGTGCCAGCAGGTGGGCAGGTGTCAATCAGCCCCAGCATTTT.

The chain joins TRBV7-8 to TRBJ1-2; the match to TRBD1 covers 7 bases. V trimming: 1 base; J trimming: 5 bases; junction bases outside the gene matches: 22. This CDR3 is 20 amino acids long. Germline V CDR1 and CDR2: SGHVS, FQNEAQ. CDR3 in DNA: TGTGCCAGCAGCTTAGATACAGTTGCCAGGGGGTACAACTTAGGGTATGGCTACACCTTC. It yields the protein CASSLDTVARGYNLGYGYTF.

The J gene is TRBJ1-1, the V gene TRBV5-4; 9 bases are a match to TRBD1. The V segment lost 4 bases and the J segment 7 bases; nucleotides outside the gene matches: 11. CDR1 is SGHNT and CDR2 is YYREEE in the germline V gene (reference sequence). The CDR3 totals 15 residues. As DNA, the CDR3 is TGTGCCAGCAGCCCCCCCTCGACAGGGGGTGGTGAAGCTTTCTTT. It encodes CASSPPSTGGGEAFF. The full variable domain, in which reference TRBV5-4 and TRBJ1-1 provide the parts outside the CDR3, is ETGVTQSPTHLIKTRGQQVTLRCSSQSGHNTVSWYQQALGQGPQFIFQYYREEENGRGNFPPRFSGLQFPNYSSELNVNALELDDSALYLCASSPPSTGGGEAFFGQGTRLTVV.

The chain is built from TRBV28 and TRBJ1-4; TRBD1 aligns across 8 bases. CDR1 and CDR2 from the germline V gene are MDHEN and SYDVKM. The trim removed 3 bases at V and 3 bases at J, leaving 9 bases unmatched. CDR3 length: 17 amino acids. CDR3 region: CASSLQGAVRANEKLFF. Here the CDR3 DNA reads TGTGCCAGCAGTTTGCAGGGGGCCGTCCGGGCTAATGAAAAACTGTTTTTT.

J is TRBJ1-6 and V is TRBV27; a possible D gene is TRBD1 (5 bases). This CDR3 is built from 15 residues. The germline V and J ends were trimmed by 1 base and 7 bases, with 11 bases remaining between them. Germline assignment: CDR1 MNHEY and CDR2 SMNVEV (reference sequence). CDR3 residues: CASSLLWGVNSPLHF. The CDR3 DNA is TGTGCCAGCAGTTTATTATGGGGGGTCAATTCACCCCTCCACTTT.

The table lists this clone with a few counts. CDR3 loop: CASAAGSNTEAFF. CDR3 nucleotides: TGTGCCAGCGCCGCCGGTTCGAACACTGAAGCTTTCTTT. V is TRBV9 and J is TRBJ1-1; D remains ambiguous. Germline assignment: CDR1 SGDLS and CDR2 YYNGEE. The CDR3 is 13 residues long. Trimming removed 7 bases at V and 1 base at J, with 11 bases between.

In this sample, this clone turned up once. The chain couples TRBV5-1 to TRBJ1-1; no firm D call. The CDR3 consists of 14 residues. Trimming took off 0 bases at V and 6 bases at J, with 12 bases between the two ends. Germline lookup yields CDR1 SGHRS and CDR2 YFSETQ. The CDR3 DNA is TGCGCCAGCAGCTTGGGGAGCCCGCGGTCTGAAGCTTTCTTT. It is translated as CASSLGSPRSEAFF.

The chain has TRBV6-5 and TRBJ1-5; 8 positions match TRBD1. Per germline, CDR1 MNHEY and CDR2 SVGAGI. CDR3 length: 15 residues. J was trimmed by 5 bases and V by 0 bases; bases with no gene match: 3. The CDR3 region is CASSYSTGEDQPQHF. CDR3 bases: TGTGCCAGCAGTTACTCGACAGGGGAGGATCAGCCCCAGCATTTT.

The chain has TRBV11-2 and TRBJ2-1; 11 bases map to TRBD1. CDR1 and CDR2 from the germline V gene are SGHAT and FQNNGV. The CDR3 is 16 residues long. The V gene end was trimmed by 5 bases and the J gene end by 4 bases; junction bases not matched to a gene: 7. The chain's CDR3 is CASSPNRDRGYNEQFF. The CDR3 nucleotides are TGTGCCAGCAGCCCAAACCGGGACAGGGGGTACAATGAGCAGTTCTTC.

This chain's CDR3 is CASSLYGLPPYEQYF. The CDR3 DNA sequence: TGTGCCAGCAGTTTATACGGACTTCCGCCCTACGAGCAGTACTTC. V is TRBV27 and J is TRBJ2-7, with TRBD2 as a possible D gene (5 bases). The V gene's germline CDR1 is MNHEY and CDR2 SMNVEV (reference sequence). The CDR3 is made up of 15 amino acids. The ends were cut back, 1 base at V and 2 bases at J, with 12 bases in the middle.

V and J are TRBV10-3 and TRBJ1-1, with D possibly matching TRBD1 (5 bases). The germline V gene has CDR1 ENHRY and CDR2 SYGVKD. V lost 6 bases and J lost 2, with 13 bases in between. The CDR3 has 14 residues. CDR3 sequence reads: CAISGGEINTEAFF. CDR3 DNA: TGTGCCATCAGCGGGGGGGAGATTAACACTGAAGCTTTCTTT.

The rearrangement joins TRBV6-5 to TRBJ2-1, with D unresolved. V gave up 2 bases and J gave up 5 bases, with 7 bases separating them. The CDR3 consists of 13 residues. CDR1 MNHEY and CDR2 SVGAGI come from the germline V gene. The CDR3 coding sequence is TGTGCCAGCAGTTACCAGCGAAACAATGAGCAGTTCTTC. Residues: CASSYQRNNEQFF.

This sequence joins TRBV5-5 and TRBJ2-1; 10 bases map to TRBD2. Trimming at V came to 4 bases and at J to 1 base, leaving 5 bases not matched to a gene. CDR1 is SGHKS and CDR2 is YYEKEE in the germline V gene (reference sequence). The CDR3 length is 16 residues. In nucleotides, the CDR3 is TGTGCCAGCAGCCTACTAGCGGGATTTTCCTACAATGAGCAGTTCTTC. Translating it yields CASSLLAGFSYNEQFF.

The chain is built from TRBV5-1 and TRBJ2-3, with D maybe TRBD1 (6 bases). Deletions cut 0 bases from V and 0 bases from J, with 14 bases between. The CDR3 consists of 17 residues. Germline values: CDR1 SGHRS, CDR2 YFSETQ. The CDR3 DNA sequence: TGCGCCAGCAGCTTGGCCCCGAGGACAGCAAGCACAGATACGCAGTATTTT. Its translation: CASSLAPRTASTDTQYF.

This clone occurred once. The chain links TRBV6-6 to TRBJ1-5; D may be TRBD1 (6 bases). The CDR3 is made up of 15 amino acids. CDR1 and CDR2 (germline): MNHNY, SVGAGI (reference sequence). V lost 7 bases to trimming and J lost 2 bases, with 15 bases between them. The CDR3 bases are TGTGCCAGCACCCCAGGGGACCGTGGCAATCAGCCCCAGCATTTT. Residues: CASTPGDRGNQPQHF.

The V call is TRBV19, the J call TRBJ1-6; D is uncertain. Deletions cut 5 bases from V and 6 bases from J, with 17 bases between. CDR3 size: 16 residues. Germline V lookup: CDR1 LNHDA, CDR2 SQIVND (reference sequence). The CDR3 loop is CASSASTRRLNSPLHF. The CDR3 region has the DNA TGTGCCAGTAGTGCCTCAACCCGGAGGCTTAATTCACCCCTCCACTTT.

This clone was counted only a few times. This chain connects TRBV5-1 to TRBJ2-4, with a tentative D call TRBD1 (5 bases). CDR3 length: 15 amino acids. Between the trimmed V and J ends, which lost 0 bases and 3 bases, there was a span of 10 bases. Looked up from germline, CDR1 is SGHRS and CDR2 is YFSETQ. CDR3 loop: CASSLAGSGKNIQYF. For the CDR3, the DNA is TGCGCCAGCAGCTTGGCAGGGTCAGGCAAAAACATTCAGTACTTC. The full variable domain, rest sourced from reference TRBV5-1 and TRBJ2-4, is KAGVTQTPRYLIKTRGQQVTLSCSPISGHRSVSWYQQTPGQGLQFLFEYFSETQRNKGNFPGRFSGRQFSNSRSEMNVSTLELGDSALYLCASSLAGSGKNIQYFGAGTRLSVL.

This clone was seen a handful of times. The rearrangement uses TRBV27 and TRBJ1-1; 8 nucleotides agree with TRBD1. Germline V gene lookup returns CDR1 MNHEY and CDR2 SMNVEV (reference sequence). The CDR3 loop spans 17 amino acids. The J segment lost 0 bases and the V segment lost 2 bases, leaving 8 bases of the junction unmatched. CDR3 protein: CASSLPPGTGVNTEAFF. The CDR3 DNA reads TGTGCCAGCAGTTTACCTCCAGGGACAGGTGTGAACACTGAAGCTTTCTTT.

The CDR3 DNA sequence: TGTGCCAGCAGCCCTGGGACAGGGGAGACCCAGTACTTC. Translated, it gives CASSPGTGETQYF. The rearrangement links TRBV5-5 to TRBJ2-5, with 9 bases matching TRBD1. The germline CDR1 and CDR2 sequences are SGHKS and YYEKEE (reference sequence). J was trimmed by 5 bases and V by 4 bases; bases with no gene match: 3. The CDR3 loop spans 13 amino acids.

The rearrangement uses TRBV27 and TRBJ2-7; 9 bases match TRBD1. The V gene's germline CDR1 is MNHEY and CDR2 SMNVEV (reference sequence). Losses at the gene ends were 6 bases for V and 4 bases for J; bases not matched to a gene: 4. This CDR3 region has 13 residues. The CDR3 protein is CASRDRGRYEQYF. The CDR3 DNA reads as TGTGCCAGCAGAGACAGGGGGAGATACGAGCAGTACTTC.

The chain joins TRBV11-3 to TRBJ2-6; TRBD2 matches at 13 bases. CDR1 is SGHNT, CDR2 YENEEA, per germline. The CDR3 extends over 20 amino acids. Trimming took 1 base from V and 4 from J; bases not matched to a gene: 10. The CDR3 loop is CASSLGYGTSGTSGANVLTF. The CDR3 DNA reads TGTGCCAGCAGCTTAGGTTACGGGACTAGCGGGACATCCGGGGCCAACGTCCTGACTTTC.

On this clone itself: The junction does not match germline at one end; this may be a read error. The chain combines TRBV6-1 with TRBJ2-7; D is unresolved. This CDR3 is 12 amino acids long. Germline CDR1 reads MNHNS; CDR2 reads SASEGT. CDR3 nucleotide sequence: TGTGCCAGCAGTGATAGGCCCAGAGGCTTGCACTTC. Translated: CASSDRPRGLHF.

The V and J genes are TRBV11-3 and TRBJ1-5; unclear D gene. Trimming shortened V by 0 bases and J by 3 bases, and 9 bases separated the two germline ends. This CDR3 comprises 15 residues. The germline V gene encodes CDR1 SGHNT and CDR2 YENEEA. The CDR3 DNA reads TGTGCCAGCAGCTTAGATCGCGGGGTCAATCAGCCCCAGCATTTT. Its translation is CASSLDRGVNQPQHF.